This T cell receptor (beta chain) was found in a study of cytomegalovirus exposure and HLA in healthy donors (dated by TCRdb to about 2017). Some background on the complete study: The roughly 670 repertoires of the first cohort and the roughly 110 validation repertoires were produced on the same platform, according to a later analysis. To predict cytomegalovirus infection status, the study combined high-throughput TCR immunosequencing, statistical association of individual TCRs with disease status, and machine learning. In addition to the first cohort of hundreds of subjects, a separate validation cohort of under 150 different subjects was used. The study was designed to test whether signatures of past pathogen exposure could be identified by cataloging public T cell receptors.

With respect to this clone: Its antigen is unknown. Within one base of it there is no much larger clone, and no base qualities were kept.

The donors belonged to the validation cohort of over a hundred subjects, which was separate from the roughly 680-subject first cohort. Broad study findings and their caveats: Subsequent analysis determined that TCRs grouped into clusters in the first cohort also showed a tendency toward co-occurrence across the 130 or so validation repertoires, and roughly 95% of cluster scores exceeded 0. The classifier was reported to diagnose cytomegalovirus status with high specificity and sensitivity in both the original and validation cohorts. Most TCR sequences were seen in very few donors, while some public TCRs were found in many individuals. All 120 or so repertoires were used to score co-occurrence in the validation cohort in a later analysis, because that analysis had no HLA typing for the cohort. In vitro tests confirmed that a few of the cytomegalovirus-associated TCR beta chains recognize cytomegalovirus antigens. A total of 150 or so TCR beta chains were listed by the study as associated with cytomegalovirus. The authors suggested that the approach could potentially be generalized to other disease states and immunological phenotypes.

Library creation used the immunoSEQ multiplex PCR assay. As for the authors' bioinformatics: A statistical classification framework was built for diagnosing cytomegalovirus status from the catalog of TCR beta chain sequences. Sourced from immuneACCESS, this table was stored by TCRdb with only in-frame sequences that have V and J called. A share of the clones is absent; for the studies checked, an unresolved V gene accounts for under half, and the remainder has no known explanation. V, J and clone size reflect that table, while D and trimming were determined from the DNA. The table for this sample lists 97,000 or so clones; about 95% of them were counted only once. Around 0.85% of the sample is in the top ten clones. The V end loses 0 bases and the J end loses 4 bases, and a stretch of 8 bases separates them. The germline V gene specifies SGDLS as CDR1 and YYNGEE as CDR2. The CDR3, from cysteine to phenylalanine, totals 14 residues. Left in the record is the CDR3 DNA by itself, 42 bases read in frame from the first base.

Source material: PBMCs. The clonotype was recovered from a woman under 30 in good health and CMV-seronegative. The chain is assembled from TRBV9 and TRBJ1-3, with a tentative D gene TRBD1 over 5 matching bases. The DNA sequence is TGTGCCAGCAGCGTAGAGACAGCCGGAAACACCATATATTTT. The resulting protein is CASSVETAGNTIYF.